This record looks at one T cell receptor (beta chain) sequence and its context. This clonotype has more than one count but fewer than ten. The antigen it binds to is not known. No qualities accompany the bases; no much larger clone lies one base away. The CDR3 starts with the cysteine, ends with the phenylalanine, and has 13 residues. Here the CDR3 DNA is all that survives: 39 bases in frame from base 1. Compared with germline, V lacks 12 bases and J lacks 4 bases; bases without a gene match: 5. CDR1 and CDR2, per the germline V gene, are KGHDR and SFDVKD. This specimen belongs to a study of T-cell reconstitution after alpha-beta-depleted transplantation in children listed by TCRdb under 2016. Turning to the overall study: Using TCR repertoire profiling, the study quantitatively followed how T-cell immune reconstitution unfolded in children after TCRalphabeta/CD19-depleted allogeneic hematopoietic cell transplantation.

Library creation used PCR. The sequencing machine was an Illumina HiSeq 2500. Molecular barcoding was employed in the preparation of TCR libraries, with unique molecular identifiers being used to normalize TCRbeta repertoire quantification. The public reads were reanalyzed by TCRdb: fastp trimming at Q25, MiXCR alignment, in-frame beta chains only. Duplicate CDR3 protein sequences are folded into a single record with the most common DNA and genes. The sample table holds 670,000 or so distinct CDR3 sequences, of which around 13% were seen once. Together, the top ten hold 0.79% of the sample. What the authors observed across the whole study: In some patients, high TCRbeta diversity at day 60 was attributed to recipient T cells and intrathymic progenitors that had survived conditioning. Apparently early alphabetaT-cell count recovery about two months after transplant reportedly relied on only several hundred rapidly expanded clones derived from non-depleted graft cells. The frequencies of hyperexpanded clones fell over the following months, and after one year, T-cell counts and TCRbeta diversity were mostly attributed to newly produced T cells.

Explained via the paper, the treatment or condition label denotes: allogeneic hematopoietic cell transplantation with graft depleted of TCRalphabeta T cells and CD19 B cells. Transplant recipients were children who received TCRalphabeta/CD19-depleted allogeneic hematopoietic cell grafts. The sample was PBMCs, taken before TCRalphabeta/CD19-depleted stem cell transplant. The rearranged segments are TRBV24-1 and TRBJ2-2, with TRBD1 identical over 9 junction bases. The sequence came from a girl aged 2 to 10 with congenital amegakaryocytic thrombocytopenia, due to receive a stem cell transplant. CDR3 region: CAVGTGSTGELFF. The sequenced DNA is TGTGCCGTAGGGACAGGGAGCACCGGGGAGCTGTTTTTT.